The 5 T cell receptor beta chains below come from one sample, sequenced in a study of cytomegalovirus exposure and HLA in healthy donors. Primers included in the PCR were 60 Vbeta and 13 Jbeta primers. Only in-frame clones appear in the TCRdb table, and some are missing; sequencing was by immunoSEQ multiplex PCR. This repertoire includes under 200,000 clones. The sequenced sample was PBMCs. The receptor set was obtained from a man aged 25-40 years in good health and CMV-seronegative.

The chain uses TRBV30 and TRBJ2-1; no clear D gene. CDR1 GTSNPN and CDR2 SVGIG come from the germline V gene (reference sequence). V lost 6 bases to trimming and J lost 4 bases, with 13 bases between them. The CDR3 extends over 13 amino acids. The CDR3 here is CACLVSPYNEQFF. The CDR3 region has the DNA TGTGCCTGCCTAGTTTCTCCGTACAATGAGCAGTTCTTC.

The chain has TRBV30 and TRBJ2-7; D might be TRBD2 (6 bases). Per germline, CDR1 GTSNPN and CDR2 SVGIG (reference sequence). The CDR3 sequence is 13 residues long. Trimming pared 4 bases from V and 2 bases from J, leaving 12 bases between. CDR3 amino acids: CAWTRLATYEQYF. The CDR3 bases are TGTGCCTGGACCCGCCTAGCGACCTACGAGCAGTACTTC.

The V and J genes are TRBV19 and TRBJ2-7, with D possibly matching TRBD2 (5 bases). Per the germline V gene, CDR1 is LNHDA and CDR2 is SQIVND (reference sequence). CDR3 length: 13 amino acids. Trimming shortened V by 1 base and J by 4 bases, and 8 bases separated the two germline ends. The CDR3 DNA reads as TGTGCCAGTAGTATAGCGGGGTATTACGAGCAGTACTTC. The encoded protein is CASSIAGYYEQYF. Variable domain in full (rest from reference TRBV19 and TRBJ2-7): DGGITQSPKYLFRKEGQNVTLSCEQNLNHDAMYWYRQDPGQGLRLIYYSQIVNDFQKGDIAEGYSVSREKKESFPLTVTSAQKNPTAFYLCASSIAGYYEQYFGPGTRLTVT.

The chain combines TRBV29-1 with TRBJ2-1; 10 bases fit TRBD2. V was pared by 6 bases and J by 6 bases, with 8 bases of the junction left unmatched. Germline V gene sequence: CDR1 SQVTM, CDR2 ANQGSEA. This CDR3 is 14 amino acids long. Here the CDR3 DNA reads TGCAGCGTGGGTCAGGCTAGCGGGAGCAATGAGCAGTTCTTC. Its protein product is CSVGQASGSNEQFF.

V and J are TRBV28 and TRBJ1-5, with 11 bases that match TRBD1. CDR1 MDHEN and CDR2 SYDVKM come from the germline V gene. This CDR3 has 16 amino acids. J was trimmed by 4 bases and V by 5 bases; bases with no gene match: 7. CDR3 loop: CASSQYRDRGNQPQHF. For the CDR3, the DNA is TGTGCCAGCAGTCAGTACCGGGACAGGGGGAATCAGCCCCAGCATTTT.